The 14 T cell receptor beta chains below all came from one sample that was sequenced in a study of blood T cell repertoires in COVID-19. The protocol was immunoSEQ multiplex PCR, while the TCRdb copy is restricted to in-frame clones and leaves out a portion. Among some 58,000 clones listed, roughly 83% were seen once. Sequences were obtained from peripheral blood. These receptor sequences come from a man in his forties or fifties with COVID-19, enrolled during active disease.

The chain is built from TRBV20-1 and TRBJ2-1; the match to TRBD2 covers 13 bases. Per the germline V gene, CDR1 is DFQATT and CDR2 is SNEGSKA (reference sequence). V trimming: 3 bases; J trimming: 7 bases; junction bases outside the gene matches: 12. The CDR3 runs to 17 residues. The DNA of the CDR3 is TGCAGTGCTAGTCGGGCCCTTGAGGGACTAGCGGGGAATGAGCAGTTCTTC. Translated: CSASRALEGLAGNEQFF.

The gene calls are TRBV5-6 and TRBJ1-1, with D uncertain. Germline CDR1 SGHDT, CDR2 YYEEEE. This CDR3 spans 14 amino acids. Trimming took 2 bases from V and 5 from J, leaving 13 bases between them. The CDR3 here is CASSFSGLGTEAFF. The CDR3 DNA follows: TGTGCCAGCAGCTTTTCGGGGTTGGGGACTGAAGCTTTCTTT.

This sequence joins TRBV5-1 and TRBJ2-7, with TRBD1 matching over 7 bases. CDR3 length: 15 residues. Germline CDR1 and CDR2: SGHRS and YFSETQ. V was clipped by 1 base and J by 0 bases; unmatched bases: 4. The CDR3 sequence: CASSLITGDSYEQYF. CDR3 DNA: TGCGCCAGCAGCTTGATTACAGGGGACTCCTACGAGCAGTACTTC. The entire variable domain, with the rest obtained from reference TRBV5-1 and TRBJ2-7, is as follows: KAGVTQTPRYLIKTRGQQVTLSCSPISGHRSVSWYQQTPGQGLQFLFEYFSETQRNKGNFPGRFSGRQFSNSRSEMNVSTLELGDSALYLCASSLITGDSYEQYFGPGTRLTVT.

The rearrangement links TRBV19 to TRBJ2-7; 9 bases line up with TRBD2. Germline values: CDR1 LNHDA, CDR2 SQIVND (reference sequence). The CDR3 has 15 residues. Germline trimming cut 2 bases from V and 3 bases from J; bases unmatched to any gene: 5. Here the CDR3 DNA reads TGTGCCAGTAGTATAAGGAGCGGGAGGTTCTACGAGCAGTACTTC. As protein: CASSIRSGRFYEQYF.

The gene calls are TRBV27 and TRBJ2-7; 10 bases map to TRBD1. The V and J ends lost 4 bases and 4 bases, in that order; junction bases with no gene match: 7. Germline values: CDR1 MNHEY, CDR2 SMNVEV (reference sequence). The CDR3 is made up of 15 amino acids. The CDR3 DNA reads as TGTGCCAGCAGTTACTTGGGACAGGGGTTGTACGAGCAGTACTTC. This gives the protein CASSYLGQGLYEQYF.

This clone is labeled as medium-sized. The rearrangement uses TRBV20-1 and TRBJ1-6; maybe TRBD1 (6 bases). The CDR3 consists of 17 residues. Trimming shortened V by 3 bases and J by 0 bases, and 15 bases separated the two germline ends. Germline-derived CDR1 and CDR2 are DFQATT and SNEGSKA (reference sequence). CDR3 sequence: CSASSPQGRSYNSPLHF. Written as DNA, the CDR3 is TGCAGTGCTAGTAGTCCACAGGGACGCTCCTATAATTCACCCCTCCACTTT.

The chain joins TRBV18 to TRBJ2-1, with D perhaps TRBD2 (6 bases). V gave up 5 bases and J gave up 2 bases, with 19 bases separating them. This CDR3 spans 17 amino acids. Germline lookup yields CDR1 KGHSH and CDR2 LQKENI. Written as DNA, the CDR3 is TGTGCCAGCTCAGTCGACCGGGACTCTAACACCTACAATGAGCAGTTCTTC. Translating it yields CASSVDRDSNTYNEQFF. The variable domain in full, completed from reference TRBV18 and TRBJ2-1, reads NAGVMQNPRHLVRRRGQEARLRCSPMKGHSHVYWYRQLPEEGLKFMVYLQKENIIDESGMPKERFSAEFPKEGPSILRIQQVVRGDSAAYFCASSVDRDSNTYNEQFFGPGTRLTVL.

This chain uses TRBV7-2 with TRBJ2-1, with TRBD2 as a possible D gene (7 bases). Between the trimmed V and J ends, which lost 6 bases and 4 bases, there was a span of 16 bases. Germline V gene lookup returns CDR1 SGHTA and CDR2 FQGNSA. The CDR3 covers 15 residues. This CDR3 is CASRLTGGIYNEQFF. CDR3 bases: TGTGCCAGCAGGTTAACGGGGGGCATATACAATGAGCAGTTCTTC.

The rearrangement links TRBV29-1 to TRBJ1-1; D not certain. This CDR3 is 12 amino acids long. V lost 3 bases to trimming and J lost 3 bases, with 8 bases between them. CDR1 is SQVTM, CDR2 ANQGSEA, per germline. CDR3 in DNA: TGCAGCGTTGAGGCCAGTTACACTGAAGCTTTCTTT. It encodes CSVEASYTEAFF.

CDR3 protein: CASRQGASTDTQYF. Here the CDR3 DNA reads TGTGCCAGCAGACAGGGGGCTAGCACAGATACGCAGTATTTT. This rearrangement joins TRBV6-4 to TRBJ2-3, with 9 nucleotides matching TRBD1. The CDR3 length is 14 residues. Germline CDR1 MRHNA, CDR2 SNTAGT. The trim removed 6 bases at V and 0 bases at J, leaving 1 base unmatched.

The rearrangement uses TRBV5-6 and TRBJ2-7; 9 positions match TRBD2. J was trimmed by 3 bases and V by 1 base; bases with no gene match: 5. Germline loops: CDR1 SGHDT, CDR2 YYEEEE. The CDR3 contains 15 residues. The CDR3: CASSLLSGSSYEQYF. The CDR3 DNA follows: TGTGCCAGCAGCTTGCTTAGCGGGAGTAGCTACGAGCAGTACTTC.

This chain joins TRBV30 and TRBJ1-2; 7 bases match TRBD1. Germline trimming cut 2 bases from V and 9 bases from J; bases unmatched to any gene: 3. The CDR3 length is 11 residues. Germline-derived CDR1 and CDR2 are GTSNPN and SVGIG (reference sequence). The CDR3 DNA reads as TGTGCCTGGAGTCCGGGACAGAGCTACACCTTC. Protein product: CAWSPGQSYTF.

The chain combines TRBV6-1 with TRBJ1-1, with D perhaps TRBD1 (6 bases). Trimming stripped 2 bases from V and 5 bases from J, with 12 bases between. Germline assignment: CDR1 MNHNS and CDR2 SASEGT. There are 14 residues in the CDR3. The CDR3 nucleotides read TGTGCCAGCAGTGAATCAGGGGAGGGGACTGAAGCTTTCTTT. Its translation: CASSESGEGTEAFF.

The CDR3 reads CASRGDGTANYNEQFF. The CDR3 region has the DNA TGTGCCAGCAGGGGGGACGGGACAGCCAACTACAATGAGCAGTTCTTC. The rearrangement uses TRBV9 and TRBJ2-1; 7 bases are a match to TRBD1. The CDR3 length is 16 residues. Germline CDR1 SGDLS, CDR2 YYNGEE. The V gene end was trimmed by 5 bases and the J gene end by 3 bases; junction bases not matched to a gene: 11.